The source of this T cell receptor beta chain is a study of cytomegalovirus exposure and HLA in healthy donors. Germline values: CDR1 SGHRS, CDR2 YFSETQ. The ends lost 2 bases at V and 6 bases at J; junction bases unmatched: 4. The CDR3 contains 14 residues. Concerning this clone itself: Its antigen is still unknown.

Both 60 Vbeta primers and 13 Jbeta primers went into the PCR. TCRdb's table, derived via immunoSEQ multiplex PCR, lists solely in-frame clones and lacks some. The data contain some 70,000 clones, around 61% of them singletons. Study-level points and caveats: Reported results showed that the classifier diagnosed cytomegalovirus status with high specificity and sensitivity. About 87% or about 30% of the time was how often most TCR beta V segments were productive, according to an earlier analysis. In a later analysis, at a false discovery rate of 0.05, under 20,000 TCR beta sequences matched HLA alleles.

This sequence joins TRBV5-1 and TRBJ2-4; 8 bases match TRBD1. This receptor was obtained from a woman aged 45 to 65 in good health and CMV-seronegative. The sequenced material came from PBMCs. CDR3 sequence reads: CASSLQDRVNIQYF. CDR3 DNA: TGCGCCAGCAGCTTACAGGACAGGGTAAACATTCAGTACTTC.